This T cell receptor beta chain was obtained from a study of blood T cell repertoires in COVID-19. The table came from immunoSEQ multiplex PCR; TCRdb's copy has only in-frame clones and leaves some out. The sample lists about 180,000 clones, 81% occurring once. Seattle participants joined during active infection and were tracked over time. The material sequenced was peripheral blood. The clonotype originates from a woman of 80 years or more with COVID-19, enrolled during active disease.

CDR3 nucleotide sequence: TGTGCCAGCAGCTTAGGCGGGAGTGGCACAGATACGCAGTATTTT. It encodes CASSLGGSGTDTQYF. This chain joins TRBV11-3 and TRBJ2-3; 7 bases are shared with TRBD2. This CDR3 has 15 amino acids. The germline CDR1 and CDR2 sequences are SGHNT and YENEEA. The J segment lost 1 base and the V segment lost 1 base, leaving 2 bases of the junction unmatched.